The clone carrying this T cell receptor beta chain was seen repeatedly, ten times or more. Its target is unknown. CDR3 length: 18 residues. CDR1 SGHVS and CDR2 FNYEAQ come from the germline V gene. The V gene lost 3 bases and the J gene lost 0 bases, with 17 bases spanning the gap. These data originate in a study of molecular identifiers for immune sequencing clone quantification. Study-wide context: Replicates split RNA from 20,000 or 100,000 naive CD8 cells five ways, and the researchers sequenced four portions. Study-wide results and limits: Clones of above 20 RNA copies carried over 99% of effector molecules; in naive cells they carried under 1%. Highly expanded clones may be undercounted when identical TCR molecules share barcodes. Spiked TCR RNA from one Jurkat cell reportedly showed up when mixed among more than 900,000 naive cells.

MiXCR, applied by TCRdb to the PCR reads, yields one record per CDR3 protein. The sample includes about half a million distinct CDR3 sequences, 20% to 25% of them seen just once. This clonotype was obtained from a human donor in good health. Some libraries in this study had Jurkat cell RNA spiked in. Specimen: naive CD8+ T cells from blood, with Jurkat cell RNA spiked in. Described subset: FACS-sorted CD8+CD4-CCR7+CD45RA+ naive T cells. V gene TRBV7-6 combines with J gene TRBJ2-2; D gene uncertain. CDR3 sequence reads: CASSLIGTISANTGELFF. The DNA of the CDR3 is TGTGCCAGCAGCTTGATCGGTACCATCTCTGCGAACACCGGGGAGCTGTTTTTT.